This TCR beta chain was sequenced for a study of Graves' ophthalmopathy and Graves' hyperthyroidism (dated by TCRdb to 2017 to 2018). In the study overall: Peripheral blood samples were taken at the time of initial diagnosis, before any treatment was given. The study used TCR beta repertoire signatures to distinguish Graves' ophthalmopathy from Graves' hyperthyroidism and to predict progression to ophthalmopathy. In total, 135 blood samples were TCR-sequenced: roughly 45 ophthalmopathy, some 75 hyperthyroidism and about 17 hyperthyroidism-to-ophthalmopathy patients. To explore V-J signatures that separate ophthalmopathy from hyperthyroidism, a discovery set of about a hundred patients was enrolled, consisting of more than 40 with ophthalmopathy and some 56 with stable hyperthyroidism. An independent validation cohort was composed of some 18 hyperthyroidism patients and 15 to 17 patients who later progressed from hyperthyroidism to ophthalmopathy. T-cell repertoires of thyroid tissue and blood were compared in 5 or 6 hyperthyroidism patients. Following sampling, methimazole starting at 30 mg daily was administered to hyperthyroidism patients, and high-dose intravenous methylprednisolone was administered to ophthalmopathy patients. The roughly 100 discovery patients were divided at random into training and test sets in a 7:3 ratio. The study at large found these results: Most expanded thyroid clonotypes with frequency above 0.001 were also detected in blood, suggesting blood repertoires may reflect the thyroid immune response. No statistical method was used to predetermine the sample size, and group allocation was not hidden from the investigators. Ophthalmopathy was separated from stable hyperthyroidism by the 13-signature model with 85% to 90% sensitivity and about 81% specificity in cross-validation and with 80%/75% in the test set. In validation, the model predicted ophthalmopathy progression with about 71% sensitivity and about 73% specificity; 12 predicted patients were CT-confirmed with GO in a median of about 6.1 months.

The CDR3 has 15 amino acids, counting the end cysteine and phenylalanine. Kept here is only the CDR3 DNA, which spans 45 bases and is read in frame from base 1. From a lookup of the germline V gene, CDR1 and CDR2 are MDHEN and SYDVKM. Ends trimmed: V by 5 bases, J by 2 bases; bases unmatched to a gene: 7. Ophthalmopathy patients had moderately to severely active disease, Clinical Activity Score of at least 3, NOSPECS grade of at least 4, and disease duration under 3 months. Patients with other autoimmune diseases, uncontrolled infections, pregnancy or lactation were excluded. Clinical symptoms, serum thyroxine, TRAb, thyroid ultrasound and orbital computed tomography formed the basis of the diagnosis. PBMCs were isolated from more than 8 ml of fresh peripheral blood by Ficoll-Paque density gradient centrifugation. Total RNA was extracted using Trizol reagent, and RNA quality was checked on an Agilent 2100 Bioanalyzer.

For repertoire sequencing, the TCR beta CDR3 regions were amplified from RNA transcripts. A first-round RT-PCR used HTBI primers with the Qiagen OneStep RT-PCR kit, followed by a second-round multiplex PCR, size selection and purification. Libraries were sequenced on an Illumina HiSeq2000 using paired-end 100 bp reads. The authors' pipeline ran thus. SOAPnuke was used for read processing, and reads with adapters, uncalled bases, a mean Phred below 15, or no exact constant-primer or identifier match were discarded. COPE v1.2.5 was used to merge the high-quality paired reads. Each unique nucleotide sequence was defined as a clonotype, and clonotypes were aligned to IMGT TRB V, D and J references with MiTCR v1.1. Analysis was restricted to V-J combinations with a frequency above 0.0001, which covered 99.2% of repertoires. A TCR clonal expansion and chaos score per V-J combination was defined as the ratio of F50 clonal expansion to chaos observed in the TCRdist matrix. Features were reduced by Welch's t-statistics and random forest to approximately 13 V-J combinations, which fed a naive Bayes classifier. The similarity between thyroid and blood repertoires was quantified using the Morisita-Horn index. TCRdb handled the public reads itself, with Q25 trimming in fastp and clone calling in MiXCR, and kept productive beta chains. Rows are combined by CDR3 protein, so each entry shows the most common genes and DNA. What appears here as the V and J calls and clone size reflects TCRdb's work, not the paper's. This sample comprises roughly 170,000 distinct CDR3 sequences, 30% to 45% of them detected only once. The ten biggest clones cover less than 9.5% of the sample.

This clonotype appeared many times. The specificity of this receptor is unknown. Base qualities are missing; no much larger clone stands one base away. Sequencing was performed on peripheral blood. The receptor was derived from a man aged 25-40 years with Graves' ophthalmopathy. Donor details come from another sample of the same person, matched by shared clones. In this chain, TRBV28 is recombined with TRBJ2-7; TRBD2 fits 9 bases in the junction. The nucleotides are TGTGCCAGCAGTCAAGCGGGAGGCCGGCCCTACGAGCAGTACTTC. This is translated as CASSQAGGRPYEQYF.